This is a list of T cell receptor beta chains from one sample in a study of T-cell reconstitution after alpha-beta-depleted transplantation in children. One entry per CDR3 protein results from TCRdb running MiXCR on the PCR reads. The sample consists of approximately 110,000 distinct CDR3 sequences, more than 20% of them appearing once. This specimen consisted of PBMCs, mostly from graft donor cells, obtained 180 days after TCRalphabeta/CD19-depleted stem cell transplant. These receptors originate from a male patient between 2 and 10 years old who had a stem cell transplant for chronic granulomatous disease, so the T cells may come from the graft donor. The CDR3 runs from the conserved cysteine through the conserved F or W. The D gene is left open where the match is weak. Size tells how often a clone was seen (once, few, many) or the class of an expanded clone, and some rows leave it out.

-	-	TRBJ1-1	TRBV28	CASSLLSFPNTEAFF	TGTGCCAGCAGTTTACTCAGTTTCCCGAACACTGAAGCTTTCTTT
-	once	TRBJ1-4	TRBV3-1	CASSHPGRWGEKLFF	TGTGCCAGCAGCCATCCGGGACGGTGGGGTGAAAAACTGTTTTTT
-	few	TRBJ2-1	TRBV5-1	CASSLGADGPSYNEQFF	TGCGCCAGCAGCTTGGGTGCGGACGGACCCTCCTACAATGAGCAGTTCTTC
-	-	TRBJ2-1	TRBV6-1	CASSGDPSSYNEQFF	TGTGCCAGCAGTGGGGACCCAAGCTCCTACAATGAGCAGTTCTTC
-	-	TRBJ1-1	TRBV2	CASRDSRNTEAFF	TGTGCCAGCAGGGACAGTCGGAACACTGAAGCTTTCTTT
TRBD2	many	TRBJ2-1	TRBV29-1	CSVGTSGIYNEQFF	TGCAGCGTTGGGACTAGCGGCATCTACAATGAGCAGTTCTTC
-	few	TRBJ2-3	TRBV28	CASSLINSPYTDTQYF	TGTGCCAGCAGTTTGATCAACAGCCCCTACACAGATACGCAGTATTTT
TRBD2	-	TRBJ2-3	TRBV20-1	CSAELAGGPLDTQYF	TGCAGTGCGGAACTAGCGGGGGGGCCCCTAGATACGCAGTATTTT
TRBD2	-	TRBJ2-1	TRBV5-1	CASSLAVLAGGPYNEQFF	TGCGCCAGCAGCTTGGCCGTACTAGCGGGGGGACCATACAATGAGCAGTTCTTC
-	many	TRBJ2-2	TRBV12-3/TRBV12-4	CASTLLEYGELFF	TGTGCCAGCACCCTACTTGAGTACGGGGAGCTGTTTTTT
-	-	TRBJ2-3	TRBV5-1	CASNNPSTDTQYF	TGCGCCAGCAATAACCCGAGCACAGATACGCAGTATTTT
-	many	TRBJ1-1	TRBV6-6	CASSYSPQLGAFF	TGTGCCAGCAGTTACTCTCCCCAGTTAGGTGCTTTCTTT
-	few	TRBJ2-7	TRBV28	CASSPPITVYEQYF	TGTGCCAGCAGTCCCCCCATTACTGTCTACGAGCAGTACTTC
TRBD1	-	TRBJ1-4	TRBV28	CASSRTGGLGTNEKLFF	TGTGCCAGCAGTCGGACAGGGGGCCTCGGGACTAATGAAAAACTGTTTTTT
-	-	TRBJ2-5	TRBV12-3/TRBV12-4	CASSFGTRGTQYF	TGTGCCAGCAGTTTTGGGACCAGGGGAACCCAGTACTTC
TRBD2	many	TRBJ2-5	TRBV24-1	CATSEGTSGSAETQYF	TGTGCCACCAGTGAAGGGACTAGCGGGAGTGCAGAGACCCAGTACTTC
-	few	TRBJ2-3	TRBV5-5	CASRRPGSPDTQYF	TGTGCCAGCAGACGACCGGGATCCCCAGATACGCAGTATTTT
TRBD2	-	TRBJ2-1	TRBV20-1	CSAIAGTSPYNEQFF	TGCAGTGCCATAGCCGGGACTAGCCCCTACAATGAGCAGTTCTTC
TRBD2	-	TRBJ2-1	TRBV20-1	CSSSEGSGGLRESNEQFF	TGCAGTAGCAGTGAGGGTAGCGGGGGGCTAAGAGAAAGCAATGAGCAGTTCTTC
-	few	TRBJ2-3	TRBV9	CASSGSGAGTDTQYF	TGTGCCAGCAGCGGCTCGGGGGCCGGGACAGATACGCAGTATTTT
-	few	TRBJ2-1	TRBV4-2	CASSQEEGGGRAEQFF	TGTGCCAGCAGCCAAGAGGAGGGGGGAGGGCGTGCTGAGCAGTTCTTC
TRBD1	once	TRBJ2-5	TRBV5-1	CASRGQGLETQYF	TGCGCCAGCAGGGGACAGGGATTAGAGACCCAGTACTTC
-	few	TRBJ2-1	TRBV6-1	CASSPIGRIYNEQFF	TGTGCCAGCAGTCCAATCGGACGGATCTACAATGAGCAGTTCTTC
-	few	TRBJ1-5	TRBV12-3/TRBV12-4	CASSGGGGNQPQHF	TGTGCCAGCAGTGGAGGGGGTGGCAATCAGCCCCAGCATTTT
-	few	TRBJ2-2	TRBV7-3	CASSTTPMLGELFF	TGTGCCAGCAGCACAACCCCAATGCTCGGGGAGCTGTTTTTT
TRBD1	many	TRBJ1-1	TRBV11-2	CASSSRGGKTGRNTEAFF	TGTGCCAGCAGCTCCCGGGGGGGGAAGACAGGGCGAAACACTGAAGCTTTCTTT
-	-	TRBJ1-2	TRBV19	CASSTGQNRYGYTF	TGTGCCAGTAGTACAGGACAGAACCGCTATGGCTACACCTTC
-	many	TRBJ2-7	TRBV5-1	CASSLPGRSTALYEQYF	TGCGCCAGCAGCTTGCCAGGACGCTCAACGGCCCTCTACGAGCAGTACTTC
TRBD2	few	TRBJ2-7	TRBV12-3/TRBV12-4	CASSPGLAGGWHEQYF	TGTGCCAGCAGCCCAGGACTAGCGGGGGGCTGGCACGAGCAGTACTTC
-	many	TRBJ1-1	TRBV12-3/TRBV12-4	CASSPLGAENTEAFF	TGTGCCAGCAGTCCCTTAGGTGCAGAGAACACTGAAGCTTTCTTT
TRBD2	-	TRBJ2-1	TRBV30	CALPGLAGNEQFF	TGTGCCTTACCGGGACTAGCAGGGAATGAGCAGTTCTTC
TRBD2	many	TRBJ2-7	TRBV20-1	CSAKTSGSYEQYF	TGCAGTGCTAAGACTAGCGGGAGTTACGAGCAGTACTTC
TRBD2	-	TRBJ2-1	TRBV13	CASSRDFSGRVHEQFF	TGTGCCAGCAGCCGAGATTTTAGCGGGAGGGTCCATGAGCAGTTCTTC
-	-	TRBJ2-7	TRBV4-3	CASSQEAVVGYEQYF	TGCGCCAGCAGCCAAGAGGCAGTAGTAGGCTACGAGCAGTACTTC
-	many	TRBJ2-3	TRBV20-1	CSAGGVEIVDTQYF	TGCAGTGCCGGAGGGGTAGAAATTGTAGATACGCAGTATTTT
-	many	TRBJ2-5	TRBV12-3/TRBV12-4	CASSLRGGETQYF	TGTGCCAGCAGTTTAAGGGGAGGAGAGACCCAGTACTTC
TRBD2	-	TRBJ2-5	TRBV29-1	CSVDLTSGGSETQYF	TGCAGCGTTGATCTGACTAGCGGGGGGTCGGAGACCCAGTACTTC
-	few	TRBJ2-7	TRBV12-3/TRBV12-4	CASSRDNGPFYEQYF	TGTGCCAGCAGTCGCGACAACGGGCCATTCTACGAGCAGTACTTC
-	many	TRBJ2-1	TRBV20-1	CSAQKIGELNEQFF	TGCAGTGCGCAGAAAATAGGGGAGTTAAATGAGCAGTTCTTC
TRBD1	-	TRBJ2-7	TRBV6-1	CASRTGISYEQYF	TGTGCCAGCAGGACAGGGATATCCTACGAGCAGTACTTC
-	-	TRBJ2-3	TRBV12-3/TRBV12-4	CASSPGHGSDTQYF	TGTGCCAGCAGTCCGGGCCACGGGTCAGATACGCAGTATTTT
TRBD1	many	TRBJ1-1	TRBV29-1	CSVGTGGMNTEAFF	TGCAGCGTGGGGACAGGGGGAATGAACACTGAAGCTTTCTTT
-	many	TRBJ2-2	TRBV14	CASSRSVGSNTGELFF	TGTGCCAGCAGCCGATCGGTGGGATCGAACACCGGGGAGCTGTTTTTT
-	many	TRBJ2-3	TRBV6-5	CARPTSGSTDTQYF	TGTGCCAGACCAACAAGCGGAAGCACAGATACGCAGTATTTT
TRBD2	many	TRBJ2-3	TRBV4-3	CASSQAAGVGDTQYF	TGCGCCAGCAGCCAAGCCGCGGGAGTTGGGGATACGCAGTATTTT
-	-	TRBJ1-4	TRBV7-8	CASSVLDVGKLFF	TGTGCCAGCAGCGTTCTCGACGTGGGGAAACTGTTTTTT
-	-	TRBJ1-4	TRBV20-1	CSAEEINEKLFF	TGCAGTGCCGAGGAAATTAATGAAAAACTGTTTTTT
-	many	TRBJ2-5	TRBV20-1	CSARSSQETQYF	TGCAGTGCTAGATCTTCTCAAGAGACCCAGTACTTC
TRBD2	-	TRBJ2-1	TRBV6-4	CASSPRASGSNEQFF	TGTGCCAGCAGTCCTCGGGCTAGCGGGAGCAATGAGCAGTTCTTC